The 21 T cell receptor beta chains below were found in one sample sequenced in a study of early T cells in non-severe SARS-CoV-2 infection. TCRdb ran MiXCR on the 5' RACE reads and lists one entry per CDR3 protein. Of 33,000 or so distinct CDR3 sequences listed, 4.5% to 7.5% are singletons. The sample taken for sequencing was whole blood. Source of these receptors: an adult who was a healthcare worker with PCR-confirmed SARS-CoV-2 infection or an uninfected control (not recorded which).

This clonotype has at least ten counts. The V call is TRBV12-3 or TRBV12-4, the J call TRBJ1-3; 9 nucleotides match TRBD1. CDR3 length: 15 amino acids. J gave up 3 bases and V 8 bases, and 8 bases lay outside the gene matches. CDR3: CASGPGQGRGNTIYF. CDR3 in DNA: TGTGCCAGCGGACCGGGACAGGGCCGTGGAAACACCATATATTTT.

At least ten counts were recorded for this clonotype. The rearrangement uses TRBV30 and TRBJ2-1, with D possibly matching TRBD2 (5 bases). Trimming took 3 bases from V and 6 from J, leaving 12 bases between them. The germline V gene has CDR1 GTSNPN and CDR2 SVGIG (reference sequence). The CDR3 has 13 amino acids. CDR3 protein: CAWSLGAVNEQFF. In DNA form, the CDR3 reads TGTGCCTGGAGCCTAGGAGCGGTCAATGAGCAGTTCTTC.

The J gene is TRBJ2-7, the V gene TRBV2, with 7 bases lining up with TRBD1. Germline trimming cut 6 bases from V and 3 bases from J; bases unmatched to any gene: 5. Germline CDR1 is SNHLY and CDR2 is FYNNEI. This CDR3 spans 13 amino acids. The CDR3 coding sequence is TGTGCCAGCAGGAGGACAGGAAGCTACGAGCAGTACTTC. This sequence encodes CASRRTGSYEQYF.

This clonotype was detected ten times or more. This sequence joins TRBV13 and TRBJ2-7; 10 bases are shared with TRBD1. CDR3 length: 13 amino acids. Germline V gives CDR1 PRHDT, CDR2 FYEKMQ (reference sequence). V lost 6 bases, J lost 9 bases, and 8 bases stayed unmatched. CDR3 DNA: TGTGCCAGCAGTCCGGACAGGGGGAATCGGCAGTACTTC. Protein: CASSPDRGNRQYF. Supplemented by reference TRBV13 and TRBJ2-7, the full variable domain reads AAGVIQSPRHLIKEKRETATLKCYPIPRHDTVYWYQQGPGQDPQFLISFYEKMQSDKGSIPDRFSAQQFSDYHSELNMSSLELGDSALYFCASSPDRGNRQYFGPGTRLTVT.

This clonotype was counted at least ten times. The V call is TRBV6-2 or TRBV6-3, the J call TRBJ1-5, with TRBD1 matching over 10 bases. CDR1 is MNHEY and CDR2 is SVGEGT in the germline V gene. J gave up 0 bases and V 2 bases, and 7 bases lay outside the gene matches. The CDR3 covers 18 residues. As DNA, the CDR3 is TGTGCCAGCAGTTACAGGACAGGGGGGCCGTATAGCAATCAGCCCCAGCATTTT. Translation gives CASSYRTGGPYSNQPQHF.

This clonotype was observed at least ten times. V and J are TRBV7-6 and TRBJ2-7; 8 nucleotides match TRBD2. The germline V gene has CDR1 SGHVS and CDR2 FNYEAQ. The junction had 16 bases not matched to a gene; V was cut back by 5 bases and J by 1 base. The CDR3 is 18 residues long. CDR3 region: CASSPWFGRGTWSYEQYF. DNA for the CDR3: TGTGCCAGCAGCCCATGGTTCGGGAGGGGAACCTGGTCCTACGAGCAGTACTTC. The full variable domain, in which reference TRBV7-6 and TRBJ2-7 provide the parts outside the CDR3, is GAGVSQSPRYKVTKRGQDVALRCDPISGHVSLYWYRQALGQGPEFLTYFNYEAQQDKSGLPNDRFSAERPEGSISTLTIQRTEQRDSAMYRCASSPWFGRGTWSYEQYFGPGTRLTVT.

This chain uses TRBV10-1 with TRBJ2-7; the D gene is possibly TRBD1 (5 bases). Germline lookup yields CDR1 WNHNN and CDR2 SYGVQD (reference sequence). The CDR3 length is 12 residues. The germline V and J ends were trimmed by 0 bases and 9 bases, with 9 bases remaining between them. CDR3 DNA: TGCGCCAGCAGTGAGTCTTGGCAGGGGCAGTACTTC. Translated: CASSESWQGQYF.

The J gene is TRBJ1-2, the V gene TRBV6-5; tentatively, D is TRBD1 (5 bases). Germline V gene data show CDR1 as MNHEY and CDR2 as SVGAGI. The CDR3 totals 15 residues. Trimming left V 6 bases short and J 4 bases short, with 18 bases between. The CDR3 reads CASRPTGTPGYGYTF. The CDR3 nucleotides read TGTGCCAGCAGACCCACCGGGACTCCTGGCTATGGCTACACCTTC.

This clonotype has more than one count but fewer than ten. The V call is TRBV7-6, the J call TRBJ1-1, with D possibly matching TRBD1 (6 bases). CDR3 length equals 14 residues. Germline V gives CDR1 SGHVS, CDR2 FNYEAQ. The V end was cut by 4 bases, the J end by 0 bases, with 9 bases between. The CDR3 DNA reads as TGTGCCAGCAGCTCGGACAGCTTGAACACTGAAGCTTTCTTT. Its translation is CASSSDSLNTEAFF. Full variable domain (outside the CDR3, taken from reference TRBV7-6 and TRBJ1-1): GAGVSQSPRYKVTKRGQDVALRCDPISGHVSLYWYRQALGQGPEFLTYFNYEAQQDKSGLPNDRFSAERPEGSISTLTIQRTEQRDSAMYRCASSSDSLNTEAFFGQGTRLTVV.

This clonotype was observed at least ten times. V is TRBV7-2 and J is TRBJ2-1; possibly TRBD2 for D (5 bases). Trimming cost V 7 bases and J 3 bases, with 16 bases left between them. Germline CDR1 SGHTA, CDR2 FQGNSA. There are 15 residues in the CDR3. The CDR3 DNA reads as TGTGCCAGCACCCCGGGATACCCACACTACAATGAGCAGTTCTTC. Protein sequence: CASTPGYPHYNEQFF.

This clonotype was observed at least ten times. CDR3 region: CASSLAGGANEKLFF. Written as DNA, the CDR3 is TGTGCCAGCAGCTTGGCGGGCGGAGCTAATGAAAAACTGTTTTTT. The gene calls are TRBV5-4 and TRBJ1-4, with D unresolved. Germline loops: CDR1 SGHNT, CDR2 YYREEE (reference sequence). This CDR3 region has 15 residues. V was shortened by 0 bases and J by 3 bases, with 9 bases between the two germline ends.

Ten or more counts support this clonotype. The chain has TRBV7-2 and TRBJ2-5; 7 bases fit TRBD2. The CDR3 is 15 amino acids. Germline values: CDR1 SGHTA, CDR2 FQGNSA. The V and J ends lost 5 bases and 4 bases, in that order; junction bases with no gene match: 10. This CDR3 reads CASSPSWPGGETQYF. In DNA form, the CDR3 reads TGTGCCAGCAGCCCCTCGTGGCCGGGAGGAGAGACCCAGTACTTC. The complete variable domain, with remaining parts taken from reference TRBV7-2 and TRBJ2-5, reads GAGVSQSPSNKVTEKGKDVELRCDPISGHTALYWYRQSLGQGLEFLIYFQGNSAPDKSGLPSDRFSAERTGGSVSTLTIQRTQQEDSAVYLCASSPSWPGGETQYFGPGTRLLVL.

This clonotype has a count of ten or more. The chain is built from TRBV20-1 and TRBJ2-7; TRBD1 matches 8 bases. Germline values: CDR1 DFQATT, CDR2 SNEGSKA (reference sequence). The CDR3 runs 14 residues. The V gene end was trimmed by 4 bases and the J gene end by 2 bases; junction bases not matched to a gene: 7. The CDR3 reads CSAIPGQGPYEQYF. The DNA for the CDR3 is TGCAGTGCTATCCCCGGACAGGGACCCTACGAGCAGTACTTC.

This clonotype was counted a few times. The CDR3 loop is CSALPLGTGAVGSEQYF. In DNA form, the CDR3 reads TGCAGTGCTCTTCCCCTTGGAACAGGGGCCGTCGGTAGCGAGCAGTACTTC. J is TRBJ2-7 and V is TRBV20-1, with TRBD1 matching over 7 bases. Trimming removed 5 bases from V and 6 bases from J; junction bases left unmatched: 22. The V gene's germline CDR1 is DFQATT and CDR2 SNEGSKA (reference sequence). The length of the CDR3 is 17 residues.

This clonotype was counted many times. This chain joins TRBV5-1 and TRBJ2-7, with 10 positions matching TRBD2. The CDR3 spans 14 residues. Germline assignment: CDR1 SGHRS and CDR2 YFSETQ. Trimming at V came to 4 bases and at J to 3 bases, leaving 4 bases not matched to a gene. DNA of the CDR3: TGCGCCAGCAGCCCCTCTAGCGGGAGCTACGAGCAGTACTTC. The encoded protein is CASSPSSGSYEQYF.

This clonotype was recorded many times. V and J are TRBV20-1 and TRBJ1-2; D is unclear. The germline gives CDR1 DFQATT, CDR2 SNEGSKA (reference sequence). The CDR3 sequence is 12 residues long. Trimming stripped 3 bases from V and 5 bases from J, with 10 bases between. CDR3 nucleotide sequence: TGCAGTGCTAGCGCCGTGAATTATGGCTACACCTTC. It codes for CSASAVNYGYTF.

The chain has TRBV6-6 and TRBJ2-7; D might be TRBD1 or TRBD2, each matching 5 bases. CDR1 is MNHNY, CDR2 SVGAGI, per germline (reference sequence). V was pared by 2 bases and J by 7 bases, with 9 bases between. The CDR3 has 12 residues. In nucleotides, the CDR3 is TGTGCCAGCAGTTACCGAGGGGATGAGCAGTACTTC. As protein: CASSYRGDEQYF.

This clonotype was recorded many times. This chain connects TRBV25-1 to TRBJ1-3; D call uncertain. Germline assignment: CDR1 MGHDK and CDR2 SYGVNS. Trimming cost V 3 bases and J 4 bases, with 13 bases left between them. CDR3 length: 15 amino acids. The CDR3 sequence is CASSDPGGLGNTIYF. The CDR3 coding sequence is TGTGCCAGCAGTGACCCAGGAGGTCTCGGAAACACCATATATTTT.

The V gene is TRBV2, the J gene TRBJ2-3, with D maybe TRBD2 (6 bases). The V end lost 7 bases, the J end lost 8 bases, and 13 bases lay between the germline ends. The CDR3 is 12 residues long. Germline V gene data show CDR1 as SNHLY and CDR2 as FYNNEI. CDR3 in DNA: TGTGCCAGCATTCGCGGGACGGGTACGCAGTATTTT. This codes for CASIRGTGTQYF.

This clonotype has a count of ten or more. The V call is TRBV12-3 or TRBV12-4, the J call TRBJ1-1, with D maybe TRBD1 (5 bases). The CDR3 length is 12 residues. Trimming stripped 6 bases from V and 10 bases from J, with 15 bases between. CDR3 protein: CASSLGDHRAFF. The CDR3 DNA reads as TGTGCCAGCAGCTTGGGGGACCACCGAGCTTTCTTT.

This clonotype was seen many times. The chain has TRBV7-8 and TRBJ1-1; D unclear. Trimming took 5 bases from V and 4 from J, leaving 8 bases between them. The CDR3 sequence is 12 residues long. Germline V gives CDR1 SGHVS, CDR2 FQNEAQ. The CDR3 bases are TGTGCCAGCAGCGCCGGTAGCACTGAAGCTTTCTTT. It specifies CASSAGSTEAFF.